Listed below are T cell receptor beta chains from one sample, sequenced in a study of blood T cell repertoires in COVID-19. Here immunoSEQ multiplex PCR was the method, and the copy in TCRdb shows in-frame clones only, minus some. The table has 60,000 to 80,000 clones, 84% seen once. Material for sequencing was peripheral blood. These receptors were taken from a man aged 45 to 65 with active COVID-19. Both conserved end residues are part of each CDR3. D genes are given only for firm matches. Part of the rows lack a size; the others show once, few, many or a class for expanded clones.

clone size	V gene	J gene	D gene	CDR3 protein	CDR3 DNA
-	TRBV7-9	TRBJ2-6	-	CASLPTIQTGANVLTF	TGTGCCAGCCTCCCGACTATACAGACTGGGGCCAACGTCCTGACTTTC
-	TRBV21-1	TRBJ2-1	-	CASSKKMTSGNSNEQFF	TGTGCCAGCAGCAAAAAAATGACTAGCGGAAATTCAAATGAGCAGTTCTTC
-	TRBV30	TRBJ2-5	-	CAWSDGWGRETQYF	TGTGCCTGGAGTGACGGGTGGGGCCGGGAGACCCAGTACTTC
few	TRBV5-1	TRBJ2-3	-	CASSQNDSPADTQYF	TGCGCCAGCAGCCAAAACGACAGTCCCGCAGATACGCAGTATTTT
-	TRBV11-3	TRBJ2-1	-	CASSLGRGNPEQFF	TGTGCCAGCAGCTTAGGAAGGGGAAACCCAGAGCAGTTCTTC
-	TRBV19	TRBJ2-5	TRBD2	CASSILTSGGTQYF	TGTGCCAGTAGTATTCTAACTAGCGGGGGGACCCAGTACTTC
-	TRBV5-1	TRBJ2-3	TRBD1	CASSGQGAQDTQYF	TGCGCCTCCTCAGGACAGGGGGCGCAAGATACGCAGTATTTT
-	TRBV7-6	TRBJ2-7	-	CASSQSADSYSYEQYF	TGTGCCAGCAGCCAATCGGCGGATTCTTACTCCTACGAGCAGTACTTC
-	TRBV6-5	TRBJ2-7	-	CASRSVSEYF	TGTGCCAGCAGATCCGTCTCTGAGTACTTC
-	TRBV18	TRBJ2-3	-	CASSQTTDTQYF	TGTGCCAGCTCGCAAACTACAGATACGCAGTATTTT
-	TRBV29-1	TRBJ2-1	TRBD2	CSVEVAGRNEQFF	TGCAGCGTTGAAGTAGCGGGACGAAATGAGCAGTTCTTC
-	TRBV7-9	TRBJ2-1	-	CASSFALSYNEQFF	TGTGCCAGCAGCTTTGCACTTTCCTACAATGAGCAGTTCTTC
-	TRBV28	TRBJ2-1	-	CASSLFRQGFNEQFF	TGTGCCAGCAGCCTGTTTAGGCAGGGTTTCAATGAGCAGTTCTTC
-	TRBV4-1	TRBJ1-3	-	CASSQGDSSGNTIYF	TGCGCCAGCAGCCAAGGTGACAGCTCTGGAAACACCATATATTTT
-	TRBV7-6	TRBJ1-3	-	CASSLGFRTGNTIYF	TGTGCCAGCAGCTTAGGCTTTAGAACTGGAAACACCATATATTTT
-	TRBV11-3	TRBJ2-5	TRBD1	CASSLDGTGVQETQYF	TGTGCCAGCAGCTTAGACGGGACAGGGGTTCAAGAGACCCAGTACTTC
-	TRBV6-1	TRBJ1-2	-	CASSEAGGYGYTF	TGTGCCAGCAGTGAGGCCGGGGGCTATGGCTACACCTTC
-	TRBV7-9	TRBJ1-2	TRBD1	CASSPRGQESNYGYTF	TGTGCCAGCAGCCCGAGGGGGCAGGAATCTAACTATGGCTACACCTTC
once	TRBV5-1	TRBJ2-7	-	CASSAGSSYEQYF	TGCGCCAGCAGCGCCGGGTCCTCCTACGAGCAGTACTTC
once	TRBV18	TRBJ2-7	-	CASSPAGYEQYF	TGTGCCAGCTCACCAGCGGGCTACGAGCAGTACTTC
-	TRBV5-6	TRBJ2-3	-	CASSTWSPGSTDTQYF	TGTGCCAGCAGCACTTGGTCTCCGGGGAGCACAGATACGCAGTATTTT
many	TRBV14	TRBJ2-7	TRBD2	CASSRPGLLYEQYF	TGTGCCAGCAGCCGTCCGGGACTATTATACGAGCAGTACTTC
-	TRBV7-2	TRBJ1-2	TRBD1	CASSSGTGLSGTF	TGTGCCAGCAGCTCTGGGACAGGTCTATCGGGGACCTTC
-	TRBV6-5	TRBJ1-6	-	CASSPGQYNSPLHF	TGTGCCAGCAGCCCAGGACAGTATAATTCACCCCTCCACTTT
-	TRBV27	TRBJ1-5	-	CASKPKGGTNQPQHF	TGTGCCAGCAAACCAAAGGGCGGGACCAATCAGCCCCAGCATTTT
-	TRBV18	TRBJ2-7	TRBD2	CASQLAGADEQYF	TGTGCCAGCCAACTAGCGGGGGCAGACGAGCAGTACTTC
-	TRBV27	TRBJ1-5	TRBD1	CASRAGTGGSQPQHF	TGTGCCAGCAGAGCCGGGACAGGGGGAAGTCAGCCCCAGCATTTT
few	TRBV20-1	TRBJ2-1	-	CSASRRTPSYNEQFF	TGCAGTGCTAGTAGGAGGACCCCCTCCTACAATGAGCAGTTCTTC
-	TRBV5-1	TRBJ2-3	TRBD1	CASRRTGISTDTQYF	TGCGCCAGCAGGCGGACAGGGATTAGCACAGATACGCAGTATTTT
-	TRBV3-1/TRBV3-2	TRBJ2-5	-	CASSFSVAGVETQYF	TGTGCCAGCAGCTTCTCGGTAGCAGGGGTGGAGACCCAGTACTTC
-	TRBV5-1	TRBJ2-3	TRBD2	CASSLAAGGDTQYF	TGCGCCAGCAGCTTGGCGGCGGGAGGTGATACGCAGTATTTT
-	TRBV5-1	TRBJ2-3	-	CASGISRVTDTQYF	TGCGCCAGCGGAATTAGCCGGGTAACAGATACGCAGTATTTT
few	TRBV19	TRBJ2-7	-	CASSIPGSYEQYF	TGTGCCAGTAGTATCCCCGGTTCCTACGAGCAGTACTTC
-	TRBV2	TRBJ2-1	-	CASRYLTGDLGNEQFF	TGTGCCAGCAGGTACCTTACAGGGGACTTAGGGAATGAGCAGTTCTTC
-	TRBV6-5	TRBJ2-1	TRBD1	CASSRQGASYNEQFF	TGTGCCAGCAGCCGCCAGGGGGCAAGCTACAATGAGCAGTTCTTC
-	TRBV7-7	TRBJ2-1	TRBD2	CASSLGVAGAGTYNEQFF	TGTGCTAGCAGCTTAGGGGTAGCGGGAGCGGGTACCTACAATGAGCAGTTCTTC
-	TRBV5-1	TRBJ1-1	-	CASRRDFQNTEAFF	TGCGCCAGCAGACGGGACTTCCAGAACACTGAAGCTTTCTTT
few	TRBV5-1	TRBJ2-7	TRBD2	CASSLTQREFYEQYF	TGCGCCAGCAGCTTGACGCAGCGGGAGTTCTACGAGCAGTACTTC
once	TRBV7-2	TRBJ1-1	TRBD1	CASSPQGVSTEAFF	TGTGCCAGCAGCCCCCAGGGGGTTAGCACTGAAGCTTTCTTT
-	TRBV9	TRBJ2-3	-	CASSVETGDGDTQYF	TGTGCCAGCAGCGTAGAAACGGGAGACGGAGATACGCAGTATTTT
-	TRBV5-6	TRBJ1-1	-	CASSLGDTEAFF	TGTGCCAGCAGCTTGGGAGACACTGAAGCTTTCTTT
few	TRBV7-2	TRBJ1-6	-	CASSSQGELSPLHF	TGTGCCAGCAGCTCACAGGGAGAGCTTTCACCCCTCCACTTT
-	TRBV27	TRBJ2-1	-	CASSLLLSENEQFF	TGTGCCAGCAGTTTATTGCTAAGCGAGAATGAGCAGTTCTTC
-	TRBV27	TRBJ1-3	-	CASSLQWRSAGNTIYF	TGTGCCAGCAGTTTACAATGGCGGTCTGCGGGAAACACCATATATTTT
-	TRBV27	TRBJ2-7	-	CASSQRARGIYEQYF	TGTGCCAGCAGTCAGAGAGCGCGCGGGATTTACGAGCAGTACTTC
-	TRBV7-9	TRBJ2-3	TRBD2	CASRPRQVGGRYTDTQYF	TGTGCCAGCAGGCCGAGACAGGTCGGCGGGAGGTACACAGATACGCAGTATTTT
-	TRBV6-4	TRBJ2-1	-	CASSSPEGGGPVYNEQFF	TGTGCCAGCAGTTCCCCGGAGGGAGGAGGACCTGTATACAATGAGCAGTTCTTC
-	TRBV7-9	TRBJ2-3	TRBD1	CASSSQGSTDTQYF	TGTGCCAGCAGCTCACAGGGGTCCACAGATACGCAGTATTTT
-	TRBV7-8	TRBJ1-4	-	CASSFQGRGNEKLFF	TGTGCCAGCAGCTTCCAAGGAAGGGGTAATGAAAAACTGTTTTTT
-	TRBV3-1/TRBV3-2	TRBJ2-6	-	CASSQGGTGANVLTF	TGTGCCAGCAGCCAAGGCGGGACTGGGGCCAACGTCCTGACTTTC
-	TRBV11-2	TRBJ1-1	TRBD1	CASTLGDRGLVNTEAFF	TGTGCCAGCACCCTGGGGGACAGGGGGCTTGTGAACACTGAAGCTTTCTTT